Presented here are 26 T cell receptor beta chains from one specimen sequenced in a study of monozygotic twins with inflammatory bowel disease. Using the 5' RACE reads, TCRdb records one entry per CDR3 protein without DNA. This sample's table reports hundreds of thousands of distinct CDR3 sequences. Material: blood. The receptors were sampled from a human donor with ulcerative colitis or Crohn's disease, or a healthy co-twin of an affected twin (not recorded which).

The chain has TRBV12-3 or TRBV12-4 and TRBJ2-1. CDR3 length equals 12 residues. CDR3 region: CTSSLGYDEQFF.

This chain joins TRBV7-2 and TRBJ2-7; TCRdb calls TRBD2, which cannot be checked without DNA. The CDR3 sequence is 14 residues long. Germline CDR1 and CDR2: SGHTA and FQGNSA. Here the CDR3 reads CASSLGGSGYEQYF.

The chain combines TRBV20-1 with TRBJ1-5; as DNA is missing, the TRBD1 call by TCRdb cannot be tested. CDR1 is DFQATT and CDR2 is SNEGSKA in the germline V gene (reference sequence). CDR3 length: 14 amino acids. CDR3 region: CSARTPLLNQPQHF.

The chain carries TRBV7-6 and TRBJ2-7. The CDR3 consists of 15 residues. Germline V gene sequence: CDR1 SGHVS, CDR2 FNYEAQ. This CDR3 reads CASSLDDATVYEQYF.

The J gene is TRBJ1-2, the V gene TRBV5-1; without DNA, the TCRdb call of TRBD1 cannot be checked. Looked up from germline, CDR1 is SGHRS and CDR2 is YFSETQ. This CDR3 spans 13 amino acids. The CDR3 loop reads CASSTDRGYGYTF.

The rearrangement links TRBV5-1 to TRBJ2-3; the D call of TRBD2 rests on TCRdb alone, since no DNA is present to check it. Germline CDR1 SGHRS, CDR2 YFSETQ. This CDR3 comprises 14 residues. This chain's CDR3 is CATNSGSLSDTQYF.

The CDR3: CASTPRVGYTYGYTF. The V call is TRBV2, the J call TRBJ1-2; absent DNA, TCRdb's TRBD1 call cannot be checked. Germline-derived CDR1 and CDR2 are SNHLY and FYNNEI. The CDR3 spans 15 residues. Full variable domain (rest looked up from reference TRBV2 and TRBJ1-2): EPEVTQTPSHQVTQMGQEVILRCVPISNHLYFYWYRQILGQKVEFLVSFYNNEISEKSEIFDDQFSVERPDGSNFTLKIRSTKLEDSAMYFCASTPRVGYTYGYTFGSGTRLTVV.

The V and J genes are TRBV11-3 and TRBJ2-1; TCRdb's assignment of TRBD2 cannot be checked, as there is no DNA. This CDR3 spans 15 amino acids. CDR1 and CDR2 (germline): SGHNT, YENEEA. The CDR3 protein is CASSRLAGIDNEQFF.

The rearrangement joins TRBV7-2 to TRBJ2-2; the D call of TRBD2 rests on TCRdb alone, since no DNA is present to check it. The CDR3 totals 15 residues. Germline V gene data show CDR1 as SGHTA and CDR2 as FQGNSA. The CDR3 sequence: CASSLASGGTGELFF.

The chain joins TRBV20-1 to TRBJ2-7. Germline CDR1 reads DFQATT; CDR2 reads SNEGSKA (reference sequence). This CDR3 contains 13 residues. CDR3 region: CSAKPGGPYEQYF.

This chain links TRBV6-2 or TRBV6-3 with TRBJ1-1; there is no DNA to check the TCRdb D call of TRBD1. There are 13 residues in the CDR3. The germline V gene has CDR1 MNHEY and CDR2 SVGEGT. The CDR3 loop reads CASLTGGRTEAFF.

This chain links TRBV19 with TRBJ1-5; TCRdb designates TRBD1, a call that cannot be tested without DNA. CDR1 and CDR2 (germline): LNHDA, SQIVND (reference sequence). CDR3 size: 15 residues. The CDR3 sequence is CASRKTGFFNQPQHF.

The gene calls are TRBV7-2 and TRBJ1-5; TCRdb proposes TRBD1, but this gene call is untestable without DNA. Germline V lookup: CDR1 SGHTA, CDR2 FQGNSA. The CDR3 runs to 15 residues. CDR3 residues: CASSSDTGETQPQHF.

V and J are TRBV5-1 and TRBJ1-1. CDR3 size: 13 residues. Germline CDR1 is SGHRS and CDR2 is YFSETQ. The CDR3 here is CASSASKNTEAFF.

This rearrangement joins TRBV7-6 to TRBJ2-2; the TRBD1 assignment by TCRdb is unverifiable without DNA. The CDR3 has 15 amino acids. CDR1 and CDR2 (germline): SGHVS, FNYEAQ. The chain's CDR3 is CASSPESRGAGELFF.

The rearrangement uses TRBV7-9 and TRBJ2-1; TCRdb selects TRBD1, and the lack of DNA leaves this call unchecked. The CDR3 spans 15 residues. The germline CDR1 and CDR2 sequences are SEHNR and FQNEAQ (reference sequence). CDR3 region: CASRASGAGYNEQFF. The full variable domain, with the rest looked up from reference TRBV7-9 and TRBJ2-1, is DTGVSQNPRHKITKRGQNVTFRCDPISEHNRLYWYRQTLGQGPEFLTYFQNEAQLEKSRLLSDRFSAERPKGSFSTLEIQRTEQGDSAMYLCASRASGAGYNEQFFGPGTRLTVL.

The V call is TRBV7-9, the J call TRBJ2-2. The CDR3 length is 14 residues. Germline CDR1 and CDR2: SEHNR and FQNEAQ (reference sequence). The CDR3 loop reads CASSSTTNTGELFF.

The chain uses TRBV20-1 and TRBJ1-2; TCRdb names TRBD1, which stays unverified in the absence of DNA. The V gene's germline CDR1 is DFQATT and CDR2 SNEGSKA (reference sequence). The length of the CDR3 is 13 residues. This CDR3 is CSANTGGNYGYTF.

This chain joins TRBV18 and TRBJ1-1; TCRdb proposes TRBD1, but this gene call is untestable without DNA. CDR1 and CDR2 from the germline V gene are KGHSH and LQKENI. This CDR3 region has 14 residues. The chain's CDR3 is CAGAVQGMNTEAFF.

The chain has TRBV12-5 and TRBJ1-1; TCRdb proposes TRBD1, but this gene call is untestable without DNA. CDR3 length: 13 residues. Germline-derived CDR1 and CDR2 are LGHNT and FRNRAP. The CDR3 sequence is CASGSTGNTEAFF.

The rearrangement uses TRBV5-1 and TRBJ2-5; TCRdb calls TRBD2, which cannot be checked without DNA. The CDR3 consists of 17 residues. The V gene's germline CDR1 is SGHRS and CDR2 YFSETQ. CDR3 amino acids: CASSLRARGLAMETQYF.

The J gene is TRBJ2-7, the V gene TRBV12-3 or TRBV12-4. The CDR3 spans 12 residues. CDR3 sequence reads: CASSLDLSEQYF.

This sequence joins TRBV5-1 and TRBJ2-2; the TRBD2 assignment by TCRdb is unverifiable without DNA. CDR3 size: 13 residues. Germline-derived CDR1 and CDR2 are SGHRS and YFSETQ. The CDR3 region is CASSFGEPGELFF.

This chain connects TRBV27 to TRBJ2-7. The CDR3 length is 15 residues. Germline values: CDR1 MNHEY, CDR2 SMNVEV (reference sequence). CDR3 protein: CASSRKAGTIHEQYF.

The chain has TRBV29-1 and TRBJ2-7; TCRdb returns TRBD1, unconfirmable since there is no DNA. CDR3 length equals 13 residues. The germline gives CDR1 SQVTM, CDR2 ANQGSEA. The CDR3: CSVEDLRGYEQYF.

The V and J genes are TRBV5-1 and TRBJ2-7; TCRdb's D call, TRBD1, is unchecked because there is no DNA. Germline assignment: CDR1 SGHRS and CDR2 YFSETQ. The CDR3 extends over 16 amino acids. This CDR3 is CASSLDRDRPHYEQYF.